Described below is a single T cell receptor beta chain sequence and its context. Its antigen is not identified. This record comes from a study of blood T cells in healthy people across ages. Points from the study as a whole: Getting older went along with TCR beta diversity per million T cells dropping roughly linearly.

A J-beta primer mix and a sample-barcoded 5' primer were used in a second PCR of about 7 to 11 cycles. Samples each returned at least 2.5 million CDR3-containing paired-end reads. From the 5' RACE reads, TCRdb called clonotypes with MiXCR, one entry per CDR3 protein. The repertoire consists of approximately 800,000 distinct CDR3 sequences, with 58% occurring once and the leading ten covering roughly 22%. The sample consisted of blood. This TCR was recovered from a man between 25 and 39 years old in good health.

CDR3 region: CASSEYEASGYNEQFF. The CDR3 DNA sequence: TGTGCCAGCAGTGAATATGAGGCTAGCGGATACAATGAGCAGTTCTTC. The chain joins TRBV25-1 to TRBJ2-1; TRBD2 aligns across 7 bases. This CDR3 contains 16 residues. The junction had 6 bases not matched to a gene; V was cut back by 0 bases and J by 4 bases. Per the germline V gene, CDR1 is MGHDK and CDR2 is SYGVNS.